This T cell receptor (beta chain) comes out of a study of OX40 agonist ivuxolimab in advanced cancers. This clone appeared once. Germline CDR1 is SGHKS and CDR2 is YYEKEE (reference sequence). This CDR3 is 15 amino acids long. V lost 2 bases and J lost 2, with 11 bases in between. Repertoires were generated with immunoSEQ multiplex PCR, while TCRdb's copy carries only in-frame clones and drops some. The sample has tens of thousands of clones, approximately 92% seen once. The chain couples TRBV5-5 to TRBJ2-1; no clear D gene. The source material was CD4+ or CD8+ T cells sorted from blood, sampled in a trial of the OX40 agonist ivuxolimab. The source of this sequence is an adult with an advanced solid tumor such as melanoma, head and neck, liver or kidney cancer. The CDR3 bases are TGTGCCAGCAGCTTCGCCCCAGCTACCTACAATGAGCAGTTCTTC. Protein product: CASSFAPATYNEQFF.